This T cell receptor (beta chain) came from a study of shared T cell receptors in the human thymus. The method was immunoSEQ multiplex PCR; TCRdb's version includes in-frame clones alone and lacks a portion of them. Of hundreds of thousands of clones detected, roughly 90% appear once; the ten largest clones hold approximately 0.01%. This clone is a singleton in its sample. The CDR3 contains 16 residues. After removal of 0 bases from V and 5 bases from J, the junction contained 6 bases not matched to a gene. Looked up from germline, CDR1 is SGHNT and CDR2 is YYREEE (reference sequence). Another study also made use of these data, one on human thymus T cells. That work states: The donors were infants in Finland with congenital heart defects, otherwise immunologically healthy. The thymus was resected at corrective cardiac surgery. Related research described strongly overlapping thymic repertoires in unrelated people.

The rearrangement uses TRBV5-4 and TRBJ2-5; the match to TRBD2 covers 11 bases. This receptor was taken from a boy younger than two with a congenital heart defect. Sample: thymocytes. CDR3 residues: CASSLALAGEAETQYF. For the CDR3, the DNA is TGTGCCAGCAGCTTGGCACTAGCGGGAGAGGCGGAGACCCAGTACTTC.